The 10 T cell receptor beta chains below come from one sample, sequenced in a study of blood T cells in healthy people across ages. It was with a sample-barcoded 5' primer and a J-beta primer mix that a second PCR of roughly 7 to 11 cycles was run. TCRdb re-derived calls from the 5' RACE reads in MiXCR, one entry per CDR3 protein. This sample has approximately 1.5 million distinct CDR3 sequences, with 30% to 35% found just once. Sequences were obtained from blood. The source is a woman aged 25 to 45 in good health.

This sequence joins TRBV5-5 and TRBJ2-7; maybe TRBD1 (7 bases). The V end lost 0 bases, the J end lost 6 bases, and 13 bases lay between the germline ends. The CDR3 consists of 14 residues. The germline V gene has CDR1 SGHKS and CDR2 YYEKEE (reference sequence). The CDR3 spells CASSLATEGAEQYF. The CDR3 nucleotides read TGTGCCAGCAGCTTGGCAACGGAGGGGGCCGAGCAGTACTTC.

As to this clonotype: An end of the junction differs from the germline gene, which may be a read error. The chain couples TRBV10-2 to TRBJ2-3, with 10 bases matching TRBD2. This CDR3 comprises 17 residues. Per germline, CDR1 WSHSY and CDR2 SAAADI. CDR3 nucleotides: TGCGCCAGCAGTGAGAGGAGCGGGGGGGCTAGCACAGATACACAGTATTTT. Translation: CASSERSGGASTDTQYF.

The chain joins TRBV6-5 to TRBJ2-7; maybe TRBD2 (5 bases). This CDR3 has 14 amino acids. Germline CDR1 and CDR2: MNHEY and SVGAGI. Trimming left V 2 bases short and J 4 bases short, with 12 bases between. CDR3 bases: TGTGCCAGCAGTTACGTTGACGGAGGTTACGAGCAGTACTTC. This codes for CASSYVDGGYEQYF.

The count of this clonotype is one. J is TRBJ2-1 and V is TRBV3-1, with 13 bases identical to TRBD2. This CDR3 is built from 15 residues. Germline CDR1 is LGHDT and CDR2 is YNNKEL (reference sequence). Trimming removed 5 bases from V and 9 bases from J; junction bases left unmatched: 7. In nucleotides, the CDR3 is TGTGCCAGCAGCAGCGGACTAGCGGGAGTGATTGAGCAGTTCTTC. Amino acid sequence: CASSSGLAGVIEQFF.

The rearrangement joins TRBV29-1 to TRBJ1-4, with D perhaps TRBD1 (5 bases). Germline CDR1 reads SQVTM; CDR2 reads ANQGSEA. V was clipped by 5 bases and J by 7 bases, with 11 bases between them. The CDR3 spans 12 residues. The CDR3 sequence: CSVRGRGEKLFF. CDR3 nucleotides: TGCAGCGTTAGGGGAAGAGGTGAAAAACTGTTTTTT.

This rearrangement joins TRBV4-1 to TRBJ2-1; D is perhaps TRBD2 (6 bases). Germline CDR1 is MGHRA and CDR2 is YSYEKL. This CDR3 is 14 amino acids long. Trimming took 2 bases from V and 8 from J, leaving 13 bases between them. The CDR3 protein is CASSQSTSLHEQFF. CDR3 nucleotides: TGCGCCAGCAGCCAATCGACTAGTTTACATGAGCAGTTCTTC.

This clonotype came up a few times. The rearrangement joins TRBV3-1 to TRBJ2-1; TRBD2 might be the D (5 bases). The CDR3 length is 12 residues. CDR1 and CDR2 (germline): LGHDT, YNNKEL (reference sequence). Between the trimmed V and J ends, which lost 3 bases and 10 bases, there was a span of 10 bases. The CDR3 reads CASSQREVEQFF. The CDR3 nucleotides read TGTGCCAGCAGCCAGAGGGAAGTCGAGCAGTTCTTC.

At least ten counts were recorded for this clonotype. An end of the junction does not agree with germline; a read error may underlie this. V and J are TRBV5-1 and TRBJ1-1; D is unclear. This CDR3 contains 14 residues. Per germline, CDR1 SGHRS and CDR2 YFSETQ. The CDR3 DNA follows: TGTGCCAGCAGTTTATCAGGAGGGAACACTGAAGCTTTCTTT. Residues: CASSLSGGNTEAFF.

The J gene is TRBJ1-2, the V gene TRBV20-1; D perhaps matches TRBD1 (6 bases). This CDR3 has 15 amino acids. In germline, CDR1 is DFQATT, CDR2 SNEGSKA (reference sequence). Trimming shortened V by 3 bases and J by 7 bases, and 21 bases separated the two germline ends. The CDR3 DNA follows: TGCAGTGCTAGGGTTGGGGGGCTCCCTAAGGCTGGCTACACCTTC. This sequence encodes CSARVGGLPKAGYTF.

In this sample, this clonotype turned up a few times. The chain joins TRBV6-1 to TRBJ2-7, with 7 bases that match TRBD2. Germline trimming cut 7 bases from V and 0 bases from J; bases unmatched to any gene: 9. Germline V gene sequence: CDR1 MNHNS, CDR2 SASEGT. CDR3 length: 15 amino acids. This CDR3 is CASTDSGRSSYEQYF. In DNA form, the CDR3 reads TGTGCCAGCACTGATAGCGGGCGGAGCTCCTACGAGCAGTACTTC.